This TCR beta chain was sequenced for a study of blood T cell repertoires in COVID-19. The wider study: Specimens from acute and convalescent COVID-19 originated in the United States, Italy and Spain. PBMCs, B-cell-depleted T cells, or T cells provided the cDNA or gDNA that made up the material.

In the source study's methods: By means of reference gene primer amplification, nucleated cell counts were estimated. Libraries were prepared by immunoSEQ multiplex PCR; TCRdb keeps only in-frame clonotypes and omits some of them. That table furnishes V, J and clone size, whereas the DNA furnished D and trimming. The sample consists of some 250,000 clones, more than 75% of them appearing once. Germline CDR1 MNHNS, CDR2 SASEGT. The V gene lost 3 bases and the J gene lost 4 bases, with 4 bases spanning the gap. The CDR3 loop spans 11 amino acids. The chain employs TRBV6-1 and TRBJ2-7; D call uncertain. Sequencing was carried out using peripheral blood. The clonotype comes from a woman in her 40s who had recovered from COVID-19. The CDR3 nucleotides read TGTGCCAGCAGTGAGCTATACGAGCAGTACTTC. Its translation is CASSELYEQYF.